One and the same sample provided the 3 T cell receptor beta chains below, sequenced in a study of cytomegalovirus exposure and HLA in healthy donors. PCR primers comprised 60 Vbeta and 13 Jbeta primers. Sequencing was performed with immunoSEQ multiplex PCR; in TCRdb, only in-frame clones are kept and a portion is missing. Of fewer than 120,000 clones in the sample, approximately 83% were seen once. Input material: PBMCs. The receptors stem from a man in his forties or fifties in good health and CMV-seronegative.

The CDR3 DNA is TGTGCCAGCAGTTTATGGAGGGGGCGGATGCACACTGAAGCTTTCTTT. This translates into CASSLWRGRMHTEAFF. The J gene is TRBJ1-1, the V gene TRBV28; 7 bases align to TRBD1. V dropped 0 bases and J dropped 3; count of bases not matched to a gene: 7. Per the germline V gene, CDR1 is MDHEN and CDR2 is SYDVKM. This CDR3 has 16 residues. The complete variable domain, with remaining parts taken from reference TRBV28 and TRBJ1-1, reads DVKVTQSSRYLVKRTGEKVFLECVQDMDHENMFWYRQDPGLGLRLIYFSYDVKMKEKGDIPEGYSVSREKKERFSLILESASTNQTSMYLCASSLWRGRMHTEAFFGQGTRLTVV.

The chain employs TRBV6-5 and TRBJ1-5; TRBD1 matches at 7 bases. The CDR3 loop spans 15 amino acids. In germline, CDR1 is MNHEY, CDR2 SVGAGI. V was clipped by 5 bases and J by 2 bases; unmatched bases: 6. The DNA of the CDR3 is TGTGCCAGCAGTCAGGACAGGCAAGGCAATCAGCCCCAGCATTTT. It specifies CASSQDRQGNQPQHF.

This clone was counted between two and nine times. This chain connects TRBV5-4 to TRBJ1-1; D unclear. The CDR3 has 13 amino acids. Per germline, CDR1 SGHNT and CDR2 YYREEE (reference sequence). The germline V and J ends were trimmed by 0 bases and 11 bases, with 14 bases remaining between them. Here the CDR3 reads CASSLAGADAAFF. The CDR3 region has the DNA TGTGCCAGCAGCTTGGCAGGAGCGGACGCGGCTTTCTTT.